A single sample gave rise to the 32 T cell receptor beta chains below, sequenced in a study of identical twins. MiXCR was run by TCRdb on the 5' RACE reads, yielding one entry per CDR3 protein. This sample has fewer than 650,000 distinct CDR3 sequences; roughly 7.1% occur once, and the top ten carry roughly 1.6%. This sample also belongs to another study, concerning yellow fever vaccine responses in identical twins.

The specimen sequenced was PBMCs. The receptors stem from a woman aged 18-35 years in good health.

A note on this clonotype: One end of the junction fails to match germline, which may point to a read error. V usage is TRBV3-1 and J usage is TRBJ1-1; a weak D match, TRBD1 (6 bases). There are 12 residues in the CDR3. The germline gives CDR1 LGHDT, CDR2 YNNKEL (reference sequence). The CDR3 DNA reads TGTGCCGGCAGCCACTCAGGGGTTCAAGCTTTCTTT. It specifies CAGSHSGVQAFF.

This clonotype occurred many times. This chain links TRBV20-1 with TRBJ2-5; D call uncertain. CDR3 size: 16 residues. Per the germline V gene, CDR1 is DFQATT and CDR2 is SNEGSKA (reference sequence). The ends were cut back, 1 base at V and 2 bases at J, with 17 bases in the middle. CDR3 DNA: TGCAGTGCTAGAGGTTTGGGTTTTGGGCAACAAGAGACCCAGTACTTC. Translated, it gives CSARGLGFGQQETQYF.

The chain couples TRBV5-1 to TRBJ1-2; D gene uncertain. Trimming took 0 bases from V and 2 from J, leaving 8 bases between them. The CDR3 has 14 amino acids. Germline V gene data show CDR1 as SGHRS and CDR2 as YFSETQ. The CDR3 bases are TGCGCCAGCAGCTTGGCCCATACGAACTATGGCTACACCTTC. Translated, it gives CASSLAHTNYGYTF.

In its sample, this clonotype was seen a few times. This chain links TRBV6-5 with TRBJ1-2, with no clear D. The CDR3 has 13 amino acids. Germline V gene lookup returns CDR1 MNHEY and CDR2 SVGAGI. Trimming took 2 bases from V and 2 from J, leaving 6 bases between them. CDR3 protein: CASSYDTNYGYTF. CDR3 bases: TGTGCCAGCAGTTACGACACCAACTATGGCTACACCTTC.

This clonotype has a handful of counts. J is TRBJ1-2 and V is TRBV2; D unresolved. This CDR3 spans 12 amino acids. Germline CDR1 is SNHLY and CDR2 is FYNNEI. Trimming took 6 bases from V and 2 from J, leaving 7 bases between them. The DNA of the CDR3 is TGTGCCAGCAGCGTCGACAACTATGGCTACACCTTC. Its protein is CASSVDNYGYTF.

This clonotype appeared a few times. The rearrangement uses TRBV7-6 and TRBJ2-7; TRBD2 agrees at 10 bases. V dropped 1 base and J dropped 2; count of bases not matched to a gene: 5. Germline-derived CDR1 and CDR2 are SGHVS and FNYEAQ. The CDR3 loop spans 16 amino acids. In DNA, the CDR3 is TGTGCCAGCAGCTTAGGGGGAGGGACTAGCGCCTACGAGCAGTACTTC. Protein sequence: CASSLGGGTSAYEQYF.

V gene TRBV7-6 combines with J gene TRBJ2-2, with 8 bases identical to TRBD1. The CDR3 has 15 amino acids. Trimming cost V 3 bases and J 7 bases; bases outside gene matches: 7. Germline CDR1 reads SGHVS; CDR2 reads FNYEAQ. The CDR3: CASSFGTGVIGELFF. In DNA, the CDR3 is TGTGCCAGCAGCTTTGGGACAGGAGTTATCGGGGAGCTGTTTTTT. The full variable domain, with the rest looked up from reference TRBV7-6 and TRBJ2-2, is GAGVSQSPRYKVTKRGQDVALRCDPISGHVSLYWYRQALGQGPEFLTYFNYEAQQDKSGLPNDRFSAERPEGSISTLTIQRTEQRDSAMYRCASSFGTGVIGELFFGEGSRLTVL.

This clonotype appeared a few times. The chain uses TRBV4-2 and TRBJ2-1; D is perhaps TRBD2 (5 bases). Trimming shortened V by 0 bases and J by 2 bases, and 17 bases separated the two germline ends. The germline gives CDR1 LGHNA, CDR2 YNFKEQ. The CDR3 loop spans 18 amino acids. CDR3 coding DNA: TGTGCCAGCAGCCAAGAGATAGGAGCGGCAAACGCCTACAATGAGCAGTTCTTC. Protein: CASSQEIGAANAYNEQFF.

V gene TRBV7-9 combines with J gene TRBJ2-7; D is possibly TRBD1 (5 bases). The length of the CDR3 is 13 residues. V lost 2 bases to trimming and J lost 4 bases, with 9 bases between them. The germline V gene has CDR1 SEHNR and CDR2 FQNEAQ (reference sequence). The CDR3 region has the DNA TGTGCCAGCAGCTTACTAGACAGATACGAGCAGTACGTC. Translated, it gives CASSLLDRYEQYV.

This clonotype was found many times. The chain combines TRBV12-3 or TRBV12-4 with TRBJ1-2; the D is unclear. V shed 2 bases and J shed 4 bases, with 8 bases lying between them. The CDR3 has 13 amino acids. The CDR3 reads CASSLRAPYGYTF. CDR3 nucleotide sequence: TGTGCCAGCAGTTTAAGGGCCCCCTATGGCTACACCTTC.

The table lists this clonotype with a few counts. This chain links TRBV5-1 with TRBJ2-2, with D perhaps TRBD1 (5 bases). The CDR3 runs to 14 residues. With 4 bases removed from V and 6 bases from J, the gap between germline ends came to 13 bases. The germline gives CDR1 SGHRS, CDR2 YFSETQ. The CDR3 here is CASSQTVGAGELFF. The CDR3 DNA follows: TGCGCCAGCAGCCAGACAGTTGGTGCCGGGGAGCTGTTTTTT.

This clonotype showed up many times. The V and J genes are TRBV5-1 and TRBJ2-3, with D possibly matching TRBD1 (5 bases). The ends were cut back, 0 bases at V and 4 bases at J, with 15 bases in the middle. The germline V gene encodes CDR1 SGHRS and CDR2 YFSETQ. The CDR3 runs to 16 residues. The CDR3 nucleotides are TGCGCCAGCAGCTTGGTTGGGGCGTTCGTGGCAGATACGCAGTATTTT. It translates to CASSLVGAFVADTQYF.

This clonotype was seen repeatedly, ten times or more. The chain combines TRBV2 with TRBJ1-6; TRBD1 aligns across 8 bases. V dropped 8 bases and J dropped 10; count of bases not matched to a gene: 10. Germline lookup yields CDR1 SNHLY and CDR2 FYNNEI. The CDR3 has 14 residues. CDR3 sequence: CASSGQGARSPLHF. Here the CDR3 DNA reads TGTGCCAGCTCGGGTCAGGGGGCGCGATCACCCCTCCACTTT. The variable domain in full, completed from reference TRBV2 and TRBJ1-6, reads EPEVTQTPSHQVTQMGQEVILRCVPISNHLYFYWYRQILGQKVEFLVSFYNNEISEKSEIFDDQFSVERPDGSNFTLKIRSTKLEDSAMYFCASSGQGARSPLHFGNGTRLTVT.

This clonotype was counted many times. V is TRBV11-2 and J is TRBJ2-1; 10 bases fit TRBD2. The length of the CDR3 is 19 residues. V dropped 2 bases and J dropped 7; count of bases not matched to a gene: 17. Germline loops: CDR1 SGHAT, CDR2 FQNNGV. Written as DNA, the CDR3 is TGTGCCAGCAGCTTATTGTTTGGCCACCCTAGCGGGAGTAGGAATGAGCAGTTCTTC. Translated, it gives CASSLLFGHPSGSRNEQFF.

This clonotype has only a few counts. This chain joins TRBV28 and TRBJ2-7, with 10 bases lining up with TRBD2. The CDR3 totals 14 residues. V gave up 5 bases and J gave up 2 bases; unmatched junction bases: 3. Germline assignment: CDR1 MDHEN and CDR2 SYDVKM. CDR3 coding DNA: TGTGCCAGCAGTGTTAGCGGGAGGACCTACGAGCAGTACTTC. This sequence encodes CASSVSGRTYEQYF.

V gene TRBV27 combines with J gene TRBJ2-1; the match to TRBD2 covers 9 bases. The CDR3 sequence is 13 residues long. The ends lost 5 bases at V and 9 bases at J; junction bases unmatched: 5. The germline V gene has CDR1 MNHEY and CDR2 SMNVEV (reference sequence). CDR3 in DNA: TGTGCCAGCAGTCGCGGGGGGGCAGGTGAGCAGTTCTTC. Translation: CASSRGGAGEQFF.

This clonotype occurred many times. The chain employs TRBV15 and TRBJ2-5; the D is unclear. Trimming pared 3 bases from V and 5 bases from J, leaving 16 bases between. Germline loops: CDR1 LNHNV, CDR2 YYDKDF (reference sequence). This CDR3 contains 15 residues. The CDR3 coding sequence is TGTGCCACCAGCAGGGATGCCCTTGGGTGGGAGACCCAGTACTTC. It codes for CATSRDALGWETQYF.

This clonotype was observed a few times. The chain employs TRBV29-1 and TRBJ2-3, with D tentatively TRBD1 (6 bases). Per germline, CDR1 SQVTM and CDR2 ANQGSEA. This CDR3 contains 13 residues. Trimming left V 5 bases short and J 2 bases short, with 11 bases between. CDR3 residues: CSVTQGITDTQYF. The CDR3 nucleotides are TGCAGCGTTACACAGGGAATCACAGATACGCAGTATTTT.

Remarks on this clonotype: It may be a read error: a sequence one base away is much more abundant. The chain carries TRBV7-9 and TRBJ2-5; 7 bases map to TRBD1. Germline V gives CDR1 SEHNR, CDR2 FQNEAQ (reference sequence). V lost 4 bases, J lost 5 bases, and 10 bases stayed unmatched. This CDR3 is 15 amino acids long. CDR3 residues: CASSYGTVWKETQYF. In DNA, the CDR3 is TGTGCCAGCAGCTATGGGACAGTGTGGAAGGAGACCCAGTACTTC.

This clonotype was seen ten or more times. The rearrangement links TRBV4-1 to TRBJ2-1; the D is unclear. The germline gives CDR1 MGHRA, CDR2 YSYEKL. V lost 1 base, J lost 1 base, and 11 bases lay in between. The CDR3 length is 16 residues. The DNA for the CDR3 is TGCGCCAGCAGCCAAGGTAGCATTTCATCCTACAATGAGCAGTTCTTC. The encoded protein is CASSQGSISSYNEQFF.

This chain uses TRBV6-2 or TRBV6-3 with TRBJ2-2; TRBD2 agrees at 12 bases. Trimming took 6 bases from V and 7 from J; bases not matched to a gene: 15. This CDR3 is 18 amino acids long. Germline V lookup: CDR1 MNHEY, CDR2 SVGEGT. The CDR3 protein is CASRPPGLAGGPLGELFF. The CDR3 nucleotides are TGTGCCAGCAGGCCTCCAGGTCTAGCGGGGGGGCCGCTCGGGGAGCTGTTTTTT.

This clonotype occurred a few times. The chain employs TRBV19 and TRBJ2-5; TRBD1 matches at 8 bases. The CDR3 is 13 residues long. Trimming cost V 10 bases and J 5 bases; bases outside gene matches: 9. Germline V gives CDR1 LNHDA, CDR2 SQIVND (reference sequence). In nucleotides, the CDR3 is TGTGCCACCAAAAAGACAGGGGTCGAGACCCAGTACTTC. Encoded protein: CATKKTGVETQYF. Variable domain in full (rest from reference TRBV19 and TRBJ2-5): DGGITQSPKYLFRKEGQNVTLSCEQNLNHDAMYWYRQDPGQGLRLIYYSQIVNDFQKGDIAEGYSVSREKKESFPLTVTSAQKNPTAFYLCATKKTGVETQYFGPGTRLLVL.

This clonotype was seen a few times. The junction departs from germline at one end; a sequencing error may be responsible. The V gene is TRBV20-1, the J gene TRBJ2-5; 7 nucleotides agree with TRBD2. CDR1 is DFQATT, CDR2 SNEGSKA, per germline (reference sequence). The CDR3 sequence is 16 residues long. Here the CDR3 reads CCASPLASGAQETQYF. The CDR3 region has the DNA TGCTGTGCTAGTCCGCTGGCTAGCGGTGCCCAAGAGACCCAGTACTTC.

The rearrangement uses TRBV24-1 and TRBJ2-1; 11 positions match TRBD2. With V trimmed by 5 bases and J by 0 bases, 5 bases remained unmatched. The germline V gene encodes CDR1 KGHDR and CDR2 SFDVKD. The CDR3 totals 17 residues. In DNA form, the CDR3 reads TGTGCCACCAGTGGAGGGACTAGCGGAAACTCCTACAATGAGCAGTTCTTC. It is translated as CATSGGTSGNSYNEQFF.

This clonotype came up once. With a much larger clone just one base away, this may be a read error. The V call is TRBV3-1, the J call TRBJ1-1; no clear D. Germline CDR1 is LGHDT and CDR2 is YNNKEL (reference sequence). This CDR3 contains 14 residues. Trimming stripped 3 bases from V and 5 bases from J, with 13 bases between. CDR3 nucleotides: TGTGCCAGCAGCCAGAGATCAGTGCGGACTGAAGCTTTCTTT. This encodes CASSQRSVRTEAFF.

This clonotype showed up many times. The chain recombines TRBV12-3 or TRBV12-4 with TRBJ1-2; 8 bases match TRBD1. The CDR3 is 15 amino acids. After removal of 4 bases from V and 4 bases from J, the junction contained 8 bases not matched to a gene. The CDR3 sequence is CASSSPGQVGYGYTF. The CDR3 DNA sequence: TGTGCCAGCAGTTCACCGGGACAGGTTGGCTATGGCTACACCTTC.

CDR3 nucleotide sequence: TGCAGTGTAGACAGGGGCCCTTCACCCCTCCACTTT. This sequence encodes CSVDRGPSPLHF. The J gene is TRBJ1-6, the V gene TRBV20-1; 8 nucleotides agree with TRBD1. Germline trimming cut 7 bases from V and 9 bases from J; bases unmatched to any gene: 5. This CDR3 is 12 amino acids long. CDR1 and CDR2 from the germline V gene are DFQATT and SNEGSKA (reference sequence).

V and J are TRBV19 and TRBJ2-2; TRBD2 is a possible D gene (6 bases). The CDR3 runs to 14 residues. The germline V gene has CDR1 LNHDA and CDR2 SQIVND (reference sequence). V lost 4 bases and J 6 bases, leaving 12 bases between the germline ends. The CDR3 here is CASSTHSGSGELFF. CDR3 in DNA: TGTGCCAGTAGTACCCACAGCGGGTCCGGGGAGCTGTTTTTT.

This clonotype was detected a few times. The CDR3 DNA reads TGTGCCAGCAGGGCTAGCTCCTATAATTCACCCCTCCACTTT. Amino acid sequence: CASRASSYNSPLHF. The gene calls are TRBV2 and TRBJ1-6, with D uncertain. The CDR3 is 14 amino acids. CDR1 and CDR2 from the germline V gene are SNHLY and FYNNEI. Trimming took off 6 bases at V and 0 bases at J, with 6 bases between the two ends. The full variable domain, in which reference TRBV2 and TRBJ1-6 provide the parts outside the CDR3, is EPEVTQTPSHQVTQMGQEVILRCVPISNHLYFYWYRQILGQKVEFLVSFYNNEISEKSEIFDDQFSVERPDGSNFTLKIRSTKLEDSAMYFCASRASSYNSPLHFGNGTRLTVT.

This chain joins TRBV12-3 or TRBV12-4 and TRBJ2-3, with D possibly matching TRBD1 (6 bases). Trimming took 0 bases from V and 1 from J, leaving 11 bases between them. The CDR3 sequence is 16 residues long. The CDR3, as DNA: TGTGCCAGCAGTTTAGCGGTGTCAGGGGGCACAGATACGCAGTATTTT. Amino acid sequence: CASSLAVSGGTDTQYF.

This chain uses TRBV20-1 with TRBJ2-2; TRBD2 matches at 8 bases. The length of the CDR3 is 15 residues. With V trimmed by 6 bases and J by 1 base, 7 bases remained unmatched. Germline-derived CDR1 and CDR2 are DFQATT and SNEGSKA (reference sequence). CDR3 in DNA: TGCAGTGCCCTTTCGGCGGGGGGGAACACCGGGGAGCTGTTTTTT. Protein: CSALSAGGNTGELFF.

A few counts support this clonotype. The chain uses TRBV4-1 and TRBJ2-3; TRBD2 agrees at 12 bases. This CDR3 has 18 residues. Losses at the gene ends were 0 bases for V and 7 bases for J; bases not matched to a gene: 11. Germline-derived CDR1 and CDR2 are MGHRA and YSYEKL. The CDR3 nucleotides are TGCGCCAGCAGCCAAGACGGGATCCTAGCGGGAGGGGTAAATACGCAGTATTTT. This translates into CASSQDGILAGGVNTQYF.